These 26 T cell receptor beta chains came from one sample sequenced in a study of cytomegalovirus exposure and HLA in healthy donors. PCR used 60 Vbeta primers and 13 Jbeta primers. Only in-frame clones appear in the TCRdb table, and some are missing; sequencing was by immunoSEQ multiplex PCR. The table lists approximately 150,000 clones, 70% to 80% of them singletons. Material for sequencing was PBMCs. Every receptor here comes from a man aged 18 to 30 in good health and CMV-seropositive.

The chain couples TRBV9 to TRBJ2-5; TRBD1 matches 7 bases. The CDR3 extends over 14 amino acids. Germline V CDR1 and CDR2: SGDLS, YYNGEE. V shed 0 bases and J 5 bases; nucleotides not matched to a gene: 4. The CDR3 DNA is TGTGCCAGCAGCGTAGGACAGGGAAAGGAGACCCAGTACTTC. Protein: CASSVGQGKETQYF.

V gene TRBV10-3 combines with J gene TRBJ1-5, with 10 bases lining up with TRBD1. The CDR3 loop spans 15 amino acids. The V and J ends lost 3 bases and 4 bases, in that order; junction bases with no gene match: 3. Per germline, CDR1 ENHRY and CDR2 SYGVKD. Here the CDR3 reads CAISEGDRGNQPQHF. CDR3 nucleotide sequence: TGTGCCATCAGTGAAGGGGACAGGGGTAATCAGCCCCAGCATTTT.

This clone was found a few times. The CDR3 here is CASSLYRERTGELFF. The CDR3 DNA sequence: TGTGCCAGCAGCTTGTACAGGGAGAGAACCGGGGAGCTGTTTTTT. The J gene is TRBJ2-2, the V gene TRBV7-9; D is perhaps TRBD1 (6 bases). The CDR3 contains 15 residues. Germline CDR1 SEHNR, CDR2 FQNEAQ (reference sequence). V lost 3 bases, J lost 5 bases, and 13 bases lay in between.

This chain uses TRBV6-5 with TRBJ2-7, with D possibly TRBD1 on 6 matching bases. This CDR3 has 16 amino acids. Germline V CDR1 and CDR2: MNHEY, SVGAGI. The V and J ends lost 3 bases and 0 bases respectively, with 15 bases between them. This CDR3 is CASSYGDTLYSYEQYF. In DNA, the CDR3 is TGTGCCAGCAGTTATGGGGACACCTTATACTCCTACGAGCAGTACTTC.

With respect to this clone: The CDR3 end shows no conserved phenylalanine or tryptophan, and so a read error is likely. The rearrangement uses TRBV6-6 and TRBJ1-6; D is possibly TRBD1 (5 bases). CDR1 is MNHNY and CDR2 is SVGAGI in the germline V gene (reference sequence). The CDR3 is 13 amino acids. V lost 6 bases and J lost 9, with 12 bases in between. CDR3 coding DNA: TGTGCCAGCAGGTCAGGGTCAGGTTCACCCCTCCACCTT. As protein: CASRSGSGSPLHL.

The CDR3 bases are TGTGCCAGCAGCTTAACGCACTATGGGGGGGAAATTAAGTTCTTC. Its protein is CASSLTHYGGEIKFF. The chain carries TRBV7-3 and TRBJ2-1; 7 nucleotides match TRBD2. CDR3 length: 15 amino acids. Germline loops: CDR1 SGHTA, CDR2 FQGTGA. Trimming removed 0 bases from V and 14 bases from J; junction bases left unmatched: 13.

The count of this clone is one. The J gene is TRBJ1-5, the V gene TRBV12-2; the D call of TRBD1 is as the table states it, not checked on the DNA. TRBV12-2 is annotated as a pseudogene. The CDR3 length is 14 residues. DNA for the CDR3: TGTGCAAGTCCCCTAAAGATACCGACAGTAACCCAGCATTTT. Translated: CASPLKIPTVTQHF.

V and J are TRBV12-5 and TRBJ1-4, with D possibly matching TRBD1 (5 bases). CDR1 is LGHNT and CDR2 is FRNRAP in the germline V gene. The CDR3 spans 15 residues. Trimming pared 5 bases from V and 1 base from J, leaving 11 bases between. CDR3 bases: TGTGCTAGTGGTCCGCATCAGGGAACTAATGAAAAACTGTTTTTT. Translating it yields CASGPHQGTNEKLFF. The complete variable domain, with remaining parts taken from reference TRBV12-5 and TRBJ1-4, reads DARVTQTPRHKVTEMGQEVTMRCQPILGHNTVFWYRQTMMQGLELLAYFRNRAPLDDSGMPKDRFSAEMPDATLATLKIQPSEPRDSAVYFCASGPHQGTNEKLFFGSGTQLSVL.

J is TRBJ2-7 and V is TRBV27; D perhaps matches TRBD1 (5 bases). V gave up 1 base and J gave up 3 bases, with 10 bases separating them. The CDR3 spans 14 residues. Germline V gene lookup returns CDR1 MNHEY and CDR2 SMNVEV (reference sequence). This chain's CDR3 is CASSLWGSYYEQYF. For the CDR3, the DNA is TGTGCCAGCAGTTTATGGGGCAGCTACTACGAGCAGTACTTC.

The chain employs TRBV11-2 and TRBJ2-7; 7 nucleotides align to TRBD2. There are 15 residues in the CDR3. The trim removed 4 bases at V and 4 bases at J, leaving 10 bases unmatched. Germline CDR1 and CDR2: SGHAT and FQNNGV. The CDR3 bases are TGTGCCAGCAGCTACAGCGGGACCCGGAGTTACGAGCAGTACTTC. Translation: CASSYSGTRSYEQYF.

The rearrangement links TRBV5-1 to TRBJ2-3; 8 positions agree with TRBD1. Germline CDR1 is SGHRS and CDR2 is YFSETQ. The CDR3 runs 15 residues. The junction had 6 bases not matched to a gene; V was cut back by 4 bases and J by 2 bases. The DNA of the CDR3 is TGCGCCAGCAGCGAGACAGGGGACGACACAGATACGCAGTATTTT. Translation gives CASSETGDDTDTQYF.

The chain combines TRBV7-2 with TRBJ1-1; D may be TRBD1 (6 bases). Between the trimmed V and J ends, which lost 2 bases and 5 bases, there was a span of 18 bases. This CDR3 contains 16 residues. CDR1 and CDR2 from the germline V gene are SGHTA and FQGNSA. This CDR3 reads CASSLTSQGLGTEAFF. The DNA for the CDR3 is TGTGCCAGCAGCTTAACCTCCCAGGGGCTGGGAACTGAAGCTTTCTTT.

Written as DNA, the CDR3 is TGTGCCAGCACCCTCTCTGCAGGGGCAGGAAACACCATATATTTT. Translation gives CASTLSAGAGNTIYF. The chain carries TRBV6-1 and TRBJ1-3; D is perhaps TRBD1 (6 bases). The CDR3 is made up of 15 amino acids. Germline lookup yields CDR1 MNHNS and CDR2 SASEGT. V dropped 7 bases and J dropped 4 bases, with 17 bases sitting between them.

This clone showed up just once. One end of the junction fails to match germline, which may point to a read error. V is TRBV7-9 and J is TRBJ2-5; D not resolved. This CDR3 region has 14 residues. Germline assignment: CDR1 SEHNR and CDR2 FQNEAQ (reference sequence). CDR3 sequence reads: CASSLEGCSARSDF. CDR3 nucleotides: TGTGCCAGCAGCTTAGAAGGTTGTTCAGCAAGGAGCGACTTC.

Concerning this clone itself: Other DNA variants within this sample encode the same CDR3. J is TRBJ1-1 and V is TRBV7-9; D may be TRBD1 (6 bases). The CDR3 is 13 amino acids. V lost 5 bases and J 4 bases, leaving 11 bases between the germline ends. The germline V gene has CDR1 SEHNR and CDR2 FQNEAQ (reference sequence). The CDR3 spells CASSLSGVTEAFF. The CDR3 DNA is TGTGCCAGCAGCCTTTCAGGGGTCACTGAAGCTTTCTTT. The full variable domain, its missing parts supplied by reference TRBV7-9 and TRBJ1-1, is DTGVSQNPRHKITKRGQNVTFRCDPISEHNRLYWYRQTLGQGPEFLTYFQNEAQLEKSRLLSDRFSAERPKGSFSTLEIQRTEQGDSAMYLCASSLSGVTEAFFGQGTRLTVV.

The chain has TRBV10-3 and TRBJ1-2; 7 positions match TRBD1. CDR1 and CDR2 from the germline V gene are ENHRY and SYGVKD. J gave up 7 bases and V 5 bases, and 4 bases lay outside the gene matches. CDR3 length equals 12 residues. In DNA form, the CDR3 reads TGTGCCATCAGTTTGGACAGGACTGGCTACACCTTC. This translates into CAISLDRTGYTF.

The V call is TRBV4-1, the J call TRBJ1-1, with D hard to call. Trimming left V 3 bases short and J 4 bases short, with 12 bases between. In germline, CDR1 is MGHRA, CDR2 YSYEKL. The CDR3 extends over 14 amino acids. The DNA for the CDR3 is TGCGCCAGCAGCCAGCCGCTGGCAGGCACTGAAGCTTTCTTT. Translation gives CASSQPLAGTEAFF.

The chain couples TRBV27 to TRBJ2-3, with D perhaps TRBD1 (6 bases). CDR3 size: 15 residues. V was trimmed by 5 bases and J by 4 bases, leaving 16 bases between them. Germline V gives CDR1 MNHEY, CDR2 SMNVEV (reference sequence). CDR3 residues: CASSLHPQGSDTQYF. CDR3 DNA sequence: TGTGCCAGCAGTCTCCACCCTCAGGGGTCAGATACGCAGTATTTT.

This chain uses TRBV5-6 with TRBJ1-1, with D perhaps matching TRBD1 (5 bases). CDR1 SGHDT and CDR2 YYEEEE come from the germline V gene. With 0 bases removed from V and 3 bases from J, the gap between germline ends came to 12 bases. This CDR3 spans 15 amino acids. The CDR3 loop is CASSLGRGGDTEAFF. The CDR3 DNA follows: TGTGCCAGCAGCTTGGGTAGGGGAGGGGACACTGAAGCTTTCTTT.

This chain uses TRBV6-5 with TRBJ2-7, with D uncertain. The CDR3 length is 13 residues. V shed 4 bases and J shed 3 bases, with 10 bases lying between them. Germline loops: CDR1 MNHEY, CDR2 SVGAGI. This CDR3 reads CASSSLGSYEQYF. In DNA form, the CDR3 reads TGTGCCAGCAGTTCCCTAGGTAGCTACGAGCAGTACTTC.

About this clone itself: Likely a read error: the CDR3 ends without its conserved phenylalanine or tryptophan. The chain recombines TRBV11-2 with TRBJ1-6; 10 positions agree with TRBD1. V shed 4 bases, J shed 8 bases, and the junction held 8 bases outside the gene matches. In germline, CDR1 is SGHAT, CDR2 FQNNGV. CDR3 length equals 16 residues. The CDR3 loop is CASSWGTGAYHSPLHL. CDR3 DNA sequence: TGTGCCAGCAGCTGGGGGACAGGGGCTTACCATTCACCCCTCCACCTT.

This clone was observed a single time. The CDR3 DNA sequence: TGTGCCAGCAGTCCCGGGGAAGGCTACACCTTC. Translation gives CASSPGEGYTF. The rearrangement uses TRBV6-5 and TRBJ1-2; D is unclear. The CDR3 extends over 11 amino acids. Germline V gives CDR1 MNHEY, CDR2 SVGAGI. Trimming took off 5 bases at V and 8 bases at J, with 9 bases between the two ends.

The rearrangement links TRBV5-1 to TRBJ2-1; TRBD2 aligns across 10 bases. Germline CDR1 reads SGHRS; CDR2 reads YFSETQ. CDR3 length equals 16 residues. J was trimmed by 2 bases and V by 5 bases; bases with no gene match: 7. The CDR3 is CASRWLAGEAYNEQFF. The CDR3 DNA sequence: TGCGCCAGCAGGTGGCTAGCGGGAGAAGCCTACAATGAGCAGTTCTTC.

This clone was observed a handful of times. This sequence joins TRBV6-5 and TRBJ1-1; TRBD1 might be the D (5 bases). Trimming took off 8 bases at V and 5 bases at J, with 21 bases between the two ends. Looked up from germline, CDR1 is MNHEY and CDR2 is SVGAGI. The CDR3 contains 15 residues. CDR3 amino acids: CASGDPGPGVTEAFF. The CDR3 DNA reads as TGTGCCAGCGGCGATCCGGGACCGGGGGTAACTGAAGCTTTCTTT.

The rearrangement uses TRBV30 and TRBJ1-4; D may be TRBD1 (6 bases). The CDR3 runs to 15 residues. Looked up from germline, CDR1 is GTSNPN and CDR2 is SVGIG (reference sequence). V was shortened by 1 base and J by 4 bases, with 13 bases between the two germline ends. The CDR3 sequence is CAWSAMGRGNEKLFF. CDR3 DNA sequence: TGTGCCTGGAGTGCAATGGGCAGGGGTAATGAAAAACTGTTTTTT.

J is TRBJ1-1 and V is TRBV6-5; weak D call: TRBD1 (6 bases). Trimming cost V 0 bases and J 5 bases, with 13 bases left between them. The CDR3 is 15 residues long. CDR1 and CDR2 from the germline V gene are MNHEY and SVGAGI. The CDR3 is CASSYSPRGGTEAFF. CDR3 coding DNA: TGTGCCAGCAGTTACTCACCCAGGGGAGGGACTGAAGCTTTCTTT.